Listed below are T cell receptor beta chains from one sample, sequenced in a study of control samples from healthy donors and cancer patients. Sequencing was performed with immunoSEQ multiplex PCR; in TCRdb, only in-frame clones are kept and a portion is missing. The repertoire has 95,000 to 150,000 clones, over 75% of them found once; the top ten carry roughly 1.9%. Input material: blood. All receptors come from a man younger than 30 in good health. Each CDR3 is given with its conserved first and last residue. A D gene is named only where the DNA matches it firmly. Clone size is stated in some rows and not others, as once, few, many or a class when expanded.

>TRBJ1-2|-|-|TRBV19
CASSLSLNELGRRSYGYTF
TGTGCCAGTAGTCTTAGCTTAAACGAGTTGGGCAGGAGATCCTATGGCTACACCTTC
>TRBJ2-7|-|-|TRBV7-9
CASSPLRSETYEQYF
TGTGCCAGCAGCCCACTACGTTCCGAAACCTACGAGCAGTACTTC
>TRBJ1-1|-|-|TRBV6-2/TRBV6-3
CASSYEWQGPFDTEAFF
TGTGCCAGCAGTTACGAGTGGCAGGGACCCTTTGACACTGAAGCTTTCTTT
>TRBJ2-2|TRBD2|-|TRBV7-9
CASSLFGTKNTGELFF
TGTGCCAGCAGCTTATTTGGGACTAAAAACACCGGGGAGCTGTTTTTT
>TRBJ2-1|-|-|TRBV6-5
CASTRNLYNEQFF
TGTGCCAGCACCCGAAACTTATACAATGAGCAGTTCTTC
>TRBJ1-2|TRBD1|-|TRBV7-8
CASSQWDRGLDGYTF
TGTGCCAGCAGCCAGTGGGACAGGGGGCTCGATGGCTACACCTTC
>TRBJ2-1|TRBD2|-|TRBV19
CASTGEREGVEQFF
TGTGCCAGTACAGGAGAGCGGGAGGGCGTTGAGCAGTTCTTC
>TRBJ2-2|-|-|TRBV7-3
CASSLLTATGELFF
TGTGCCAGCAGCTTGTTGACTGCTACCGGGGAGCTGTTTTTT
>TRBJ2-1|TRBD1|-|TRBV24-1
CATSGLGQVFNYNEQFF
TGTGCCACCAGTGGTCTCGGACAGGTCTTTAATTACAATGAGCAGTTCTTC
>TRBJ2-3|TRBD2|-|TRBV7-3
CASSLYREGADTQYF
TGTGCCAGCAGCTTATACCGGGAGGGCGCAGATACGCAGTATTTT
>TRBJ2-7|-|-|TRBV10-2
CASSTHPLALTLSYEQYF
TGCGCCAGCAGTACCCACCCCCTAGCGCTCACCCTCTCCTACGAGCAGTACTTC
>TRBJ1-2|TRBD1|-|TRBV28
CASSPGGTGRGYTF
TGTGCCAGCAGCCCAGGCGGGACAGGGCGCGGCTACACCTTC
>TRBJ2-7|TRBD1|-|TRBV5-1
CASSMGTGTTYEQYF
TGCGCCAGCAGCATGGGGACAGGGACGACCTACGAGCAGTACTTC
>TRBJ2-5|TRBD1|-|TRBV5-4
CASSSRTGEETQYF
TGTGCCAGCAGCTCCCGGACAGGGGAAGAGACCCAGTACTTC
>TRBJ1-1|TRBD1|-|TRBV27
CASSSYHRTGNTEAFF
TGTGCCAGCAGTTCCTACCATCGGACAGGGAACACTGAAGCTTTCTTT
>TRBJ1-1|TRBD1|-|TRBV6-1
CASSEKGQGNTEAFF
TGTGCCAGCAGTGAAAAGGGACAGGGGAACACTGAAGCTTTCTTT
>TRBJ1-2|-|-|TRBV12-3/TRBV12-4
CASSWTPRYGYTF
TGTGCCAGCAGTTGGACACCTAGGTATGGCTACACCTTC
>TRBJ1-5|-|few|TRBV10-3
CAISESARNQPQHF
TGTGCCATCAGTGAGTCGGCTCGAAATCAGCCCCAGCATTTT
>TRBJ1-6|-|-|TRBV5-5
CASSSQAVSYNSPLHF
TGTGCCAGCAGCTCCCAGGCGGTGTCCTATAATTCACCCCTCCACTTT
>TRBJ1-1|-|-|TRBV7-3
CASSFNSNTEAFF
TGTGCCAGCAGCTTTAACTCTAACACTGAAGCTTTCTTT
>TRBJ2-7|TRBD2|few|TRBV27
CASSPGLAGYSYEQYF
TGTGCCAGCAGTCCGGGACTAGCGGGGTACTCCTACGAGCAGTACTTC
>TRBJ2-2|-|-|TRBV5-4
CASSSSQNTGELFF
TGTGCCAGCAGCTCCTCACAGAACACCGGGGAGCTGTTTTTT
>TRBJ2-6|-|-|TRBV5-1
CASSLEVIPGSGANVLTF
TGCGCCAGCAGCCTAGAGGTGATACCCGGCTCTGGGGCCAACGTCCTGACTTTC
>TRBJ2-1|TRBD2|-|TRBV28
CASSPNLSGKLYNEQFF
TGTGCCAGCAGCCCGAACCTTAGCGGGAAACTCTACAATGAGCAGTTCTTC
>TRBJ2-7|TRBD1|once|TRBV6-6
CASSPGTAYEQYF
TGTGCCAGCAGTCCCGGGACAGCTTACGAGCAGTACTTC